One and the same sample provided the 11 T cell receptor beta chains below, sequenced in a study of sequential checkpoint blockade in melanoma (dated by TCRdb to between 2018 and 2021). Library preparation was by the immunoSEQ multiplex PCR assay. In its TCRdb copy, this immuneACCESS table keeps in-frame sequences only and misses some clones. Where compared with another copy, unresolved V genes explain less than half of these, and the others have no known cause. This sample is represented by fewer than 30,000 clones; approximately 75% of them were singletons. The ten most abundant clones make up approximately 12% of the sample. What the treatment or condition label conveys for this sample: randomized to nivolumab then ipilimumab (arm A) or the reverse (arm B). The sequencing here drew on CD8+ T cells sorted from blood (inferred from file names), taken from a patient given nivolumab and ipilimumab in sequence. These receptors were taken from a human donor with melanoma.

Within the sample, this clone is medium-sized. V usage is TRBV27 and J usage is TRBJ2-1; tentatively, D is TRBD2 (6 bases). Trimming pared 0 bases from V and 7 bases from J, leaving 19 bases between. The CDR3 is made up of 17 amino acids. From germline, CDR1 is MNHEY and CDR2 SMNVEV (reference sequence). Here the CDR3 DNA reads TGTGCCAGCAGTTTATCCGGCGGGGCCCGGGTTTTAAATGAGCAGTTCTTC. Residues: CASSLSGGARVLNEQFF.

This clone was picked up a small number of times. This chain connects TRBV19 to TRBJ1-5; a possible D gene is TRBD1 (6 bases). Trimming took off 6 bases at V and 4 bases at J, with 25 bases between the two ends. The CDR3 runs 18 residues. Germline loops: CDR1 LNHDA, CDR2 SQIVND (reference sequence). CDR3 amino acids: CASSLNPGEVVGNQPQHF. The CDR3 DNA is TGTGCCAGTAGCCTTAACCCAGGGGAAGTGGTGGGTAATCAGCCCCAGCATTTT.

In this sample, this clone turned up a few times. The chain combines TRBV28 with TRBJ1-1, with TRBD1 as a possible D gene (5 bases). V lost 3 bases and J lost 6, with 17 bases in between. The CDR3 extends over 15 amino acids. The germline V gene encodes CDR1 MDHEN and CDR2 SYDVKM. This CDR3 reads CASSFTLGMTAEAFF. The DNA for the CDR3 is TGTGCCAGCAGTTTTACATTGGGGATGACAGCTGAAGCTTTCTTT. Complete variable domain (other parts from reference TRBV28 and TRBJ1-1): DVKVTQSSRYLVKRTGEKVFLECVQDMDHENMFWYRQDPGLGLRLIYFSYDVKMKEKGDIPEGYSVSREKKERFSLILESASTNQTSMYLCASSFTLGMTAEAFFGQGTRLTVV.

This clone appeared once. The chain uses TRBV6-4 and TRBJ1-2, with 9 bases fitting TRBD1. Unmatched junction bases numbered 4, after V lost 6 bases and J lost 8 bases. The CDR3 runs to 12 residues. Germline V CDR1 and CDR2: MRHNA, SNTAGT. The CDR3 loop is CASRGQGQGYTF. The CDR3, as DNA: TGTGCCAGCAGAGGACAGGGGCAGGGCTACACCTTC.

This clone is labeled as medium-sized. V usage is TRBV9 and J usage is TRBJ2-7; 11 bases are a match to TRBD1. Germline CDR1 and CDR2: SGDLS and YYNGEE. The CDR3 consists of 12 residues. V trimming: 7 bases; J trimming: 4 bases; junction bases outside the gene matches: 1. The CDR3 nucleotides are TGTGCCAGCGGGACAGGGGGATACGAGCAGTACTTC. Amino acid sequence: CASGTGGYEQYF.

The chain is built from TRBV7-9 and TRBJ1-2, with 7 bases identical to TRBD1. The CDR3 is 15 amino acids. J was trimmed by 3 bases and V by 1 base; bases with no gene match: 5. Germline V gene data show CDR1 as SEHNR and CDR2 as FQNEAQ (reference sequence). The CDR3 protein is CASSLERGRHYGYTF. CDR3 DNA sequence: TGTGCCAGCAGCTTAGAGAGGGGGCGGCACTATGGCTACACCTTC.

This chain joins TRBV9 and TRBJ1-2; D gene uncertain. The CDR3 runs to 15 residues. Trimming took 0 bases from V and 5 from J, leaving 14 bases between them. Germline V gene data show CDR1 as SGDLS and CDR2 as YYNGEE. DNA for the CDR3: TGTGCCAGCAGCGTAGACGCGTATTCGGTGTATGGCTACACCTTC. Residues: CASSVDAYSVYGYTF.

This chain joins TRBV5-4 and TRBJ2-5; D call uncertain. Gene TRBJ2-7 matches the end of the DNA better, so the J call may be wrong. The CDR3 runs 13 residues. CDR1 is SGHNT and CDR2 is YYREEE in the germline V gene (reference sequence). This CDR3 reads CASSFGSNYEQYF. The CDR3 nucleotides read TGTGCCAGCAGCTTCGGCAGCAACTACGAGCAGTACTTC.

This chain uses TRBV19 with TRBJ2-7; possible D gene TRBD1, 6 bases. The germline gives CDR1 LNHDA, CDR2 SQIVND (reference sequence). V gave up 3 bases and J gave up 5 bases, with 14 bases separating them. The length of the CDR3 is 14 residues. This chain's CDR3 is CASSMLQQGNEQYF. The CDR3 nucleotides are TGTGCCAGTAGTATGCTCCAACAGGGAAACGAGCAGTACTTC.

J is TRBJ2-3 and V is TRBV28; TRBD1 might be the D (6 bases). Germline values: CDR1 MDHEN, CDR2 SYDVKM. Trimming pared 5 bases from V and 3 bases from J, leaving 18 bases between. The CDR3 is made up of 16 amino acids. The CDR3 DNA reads TGTGCCAGCAGTACCCTCTACAGGGTCAGGACAGATACGCAGTATTTT. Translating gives CASSTLYRVRTDTQYF.

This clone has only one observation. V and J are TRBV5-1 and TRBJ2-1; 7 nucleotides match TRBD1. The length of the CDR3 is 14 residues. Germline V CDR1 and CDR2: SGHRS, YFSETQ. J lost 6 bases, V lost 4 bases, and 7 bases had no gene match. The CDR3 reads CASSLTTGANEQFF. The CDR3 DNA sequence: TGCGCCAGCAGCCTAACCACAGGGGCCAATGAGCAGTTCTTC.